Below, 30 T cell receptor beta chains from the same sample are listed, as sequenced in a study of cytomegalovirus exposure and HLA in healthy donors. PCR primers comprised 60 Vbeta and 13 Jbeta primers. The data were produced by immunoSEQ multiplex PCR, yet TCRdb's version contains in-frame clones alone and is incomplete. The data show some 150,000 clones, with roughly 62% seen just once and 4% to 5.5% held by the top ten. The sample was PBMCs. Receptors originate from a man in his sixties in good health and CMV-seronegative.

This clone showed up just once. This chain links TRBV7-2 with TRBJ2-3; possible D gene TRBD2, 5 bases. The CDR3 spans 15 residues. CDR1 SGHTA and CDR2 FQGNSA come from the germline V gene. V shed 2 bases and J shed 2 bases, with 11 bases lying between them. The CDR3 sequence: CASSLQAEFTDTQYF. The CDR3 DNA follows: TGTGCCAGCAGCTTACAAGCGGAATTCACAGATACGCAGTATTTT.

This chain uses TRBV5-1 with TRBJ1-4, with D tentatively TRBD1 (5 bases). Trimming cost V 2 bases and J 5 bases, with 13 bases left between them. Looked up from germline, CDR1 is SGHRS and CDR2 is YFSETQ. The CDR3 has 15 residues. The DNA for the CDR3 is TGCGCCAGCAGCTTTGGTCAGGGCAGAAATGAAAAACTGTTTTTT. Translating gives CASSFGQGRNEKLFF.

This clone was detected only a few times. The chain combines TRBV9 with TRBJ1-1; D uncertain. CDR1 is SGDLS, CDR2 YYNGEE, per germline. Trimming removed 0 bases from V and 1 base from J, with 10 bases in between. The CDR3 sequence is 15 residues long. CDR3 sequence: CASSVVDKPNTEAFF. CDR3 bases: TGTGCCAGCAGCGTAGTTGACAAACCGAACACTGAAGCTTTCTTT. The variable domain in full, completed from reference TRBV9 and TRBJ1-1, reads DSGVTQTPKHLITATGQRVTLRCSPRSGDLSVYWYQQSLDQGLQFLIQYYNGEERAKGNILERFSAQQFPDLHSELNLSSLELGDSALYFCASSVVDKPNTEAFFGQGTRLTVV.

This clone was recorded only once. The CDR3 reads CASTHTGEGYEQYF. CDR3 DNA: TGTGCCAGTACTCATACGGGGGAGGGATACGAGCAGTACTTC. The rearrangement joins TRBV19 to TRBJ2-7, with 7 bases identical to TRBD2. The germline CDR1 and CDR2 sequences are LNHDA and SQIVND (reference sequence). The CDR3 spans 14 residues. The V gene end was trimmed by 7 bases and the J gene end by 4 bases; junction bases not matched to a gene: 10.

This chain connects TRBV27 to TRBJ2-2; D not resolved. The germline V and J ends were trimmed by 6 bases and 5 bases, with 13 bases remaining between them. This CDR3 has 14 amino acids. Germline CDR1 and CDR2: MNHEY and SMNVEV (reference sequence). CDR3 in amino acids: CASSNTARTGELFF. The DNA for the CDR3 is TGTGCCAGCAGCAACACAGCCAGGACCGGGGAGCTGTTTTTT.

This clone was seen just once. The rearrangement links TRBV6-5 to TRBJ1-1; D remains ambiguous. This CDR3 contains 15 residues. V lost 6 bases to trimming and J lost 1 base, with 15 bases between them. Germline assignment: CDR1 MNHEY and CDR2 SVGAGI. CDR3 DNA sequence: TGTGCCAGCAGCCTCGTTGGAGGCACGAACACTGAAGCTTTCTTT. It encodes CASSLVGGTNTEAFF.

The chain is built from TRBV28 and TRBJ2-2, with D perhaps matching TRBD2 (6 bases). Germline V CDR1 and CDR2: MDHEN, SYDVKM. V lost 8 bases and J lost 1, with 8 bases in between. The CDR3 consists of 13 residues. The CDR3 sequence: CASSGGNTGELFF. Here the CDR3 DNA reads TGTGCCAGCTCCGGGGGGAACACCGGGGAGCTGTTTTTT. The entire variable domain, with the rest obtained from reference TRBV28 and TRBJ2-2, is as follows: DVKVTQSSRYLVKRTGEKVFLECVQDMDHENMFWYRQDPGLGLRLIYFSYDVKMKEKGDIPEGYSVSREKKERFSLILESASTNQTSMYLCASSGGNTGELFFGEGSRLTVL.

The rearrangement links TRBV18 to TRBJ2-2; TRBD1 is a possible D gene (6 bases). Germline assignment: CDR1 KGHSH and CDR2 LQKENI. Deletions cut 4 bases from V and 5 bases from J, with 8 bases between. This CDR3 comprises 13 residues. The CDR3 is CASSQGQTGELFF. DNA of the CDR3: TGTGCCAGCTCACAAGGACAGACCGGGGAGCTGTTTTTT.

This chain uses TRBV29-1 with TRBJ1-2, with D possibly being TRBD1 (5 bases). The CDR3 runs 15 residues. The V gene lost 0 bases and the J gene lost 5 bases, with 16 bases spanning the gap. Germline V CDR1 and CDR2: SQVTM, ANQGSEA. CDR3 sequence (DNA): TGCAGCGTTGAAGACTCAAGGGGATCGCATTATGGCTACACCTTC. Encoded protein: CSVEDSRGSHYGYTF.

This clone turned up a few times. A junction end diverges from the germline sequence, so it may reflect a read error. This sequence joins TRBV6-5 and TRBJ2-7, with 10 bases identical to TRBD2. The V gene's germline CDR1 is MNHEY and CDR2 SVGAGI. The CDR3 is 12 amino acids. The CDR3 DNA sequence: TGTGCCAGCAGTTACTCGACCGGGACTAGCGTCTTC. Translating gives CASSYSTGTSVF.

The chain couples TRBV5-1 to TRBJ2-3, with 7 bases fitting TRBD2. The germline V gene has CDR1 SGHRS and CDR2 YFSETQ. Losses at the gene ends were 2 bases for V and 0 bases for J; bases not matched to a gene: 3. The CDR3 has 15 amino acids. The CDR3 spells CASSFNSGSTDTQYF. CDR3 nucleotide sequence: TGCGCCAGCAGCTTTAATAGCGGGAGCACAGATACGCAGTATTTT.

V gene TRBV10-3 combines with J gene TRBJ1-1, with TRBD1 identical over 7 bases. Unmatched junction bases numbered 18, after V lost 7 bases and J lost 7 bases. CDR1 is ENHRY and CDR2 is SYGVKD in the germline V gene. This CDR3 region has 16 residues. The CDR3 loop is CAITQANRGPSGEAFF. CDR3 nucleotide sequence: TGTGCCATCACCCAAGCTAACAGGGGCCCATCCGGTGAAGCTTTCTTT.

The CDR3 protein is CASSIGGTSYEQYF. DNA for the CDR3: TGTGCCAGTAGTATAGGTGGGACTTCCTACGAGCAGTACTTC. The V call is TRBV19, the J call TRBJ2-7; perhaps TRBD2 as D (6 bases). The CDR3 length is 14 residues. Germline CDR1 reads LNHDA; CDR2 reads SQIVND (reference sequence). Trimming pared 1 base from V and 1 base from J, leaving 8 bases between.

This sequence joins TRBV9 and TRBJ2-1, with D unclear. Per germline, CDR1 SGDLS and CDR2 YYNGEE. V lost 4 bases and J 0 bases, leaving 11 bases between the germline ends. The CDR3 has 15 residues. The CDR3 bases are TGTGCCAGCAGCCCTCACGGTGCCTCCTACAATGAGCAGTTCTTC. Its protein product is CASSPHGASYNEQFF.

The chain couples TRBV6-7 to TRBJ1-3; D is unresolved. TRBV6-7 is an open reading frame, and its role is uncertain. V was cut by 2 bases and J by 2 bases, with 16 bases left in between. This CDR3 region has 17 residues. The CDR3 DNA is TGTGCCAGCAGTTACCCCGATGGAGGTAGCCCTGGAAACACCATATATTTT. It translates to CASSYPDGGSPGNTIYF.

This chain connects TRBV15 to TRBJ1-4; tentative D call: TRBD1 (5 bases). The CDR3 is 13 residues long. Germline CDR1 and CDR2: LNHNV and YYDKDF (reference sequence). Trimming took 1 base from V and 6 from J, leaving 6 bases between them. CDR3 nucleotide sequence: TGTGCCACCAGCAGAGTAGGGGATGAAAAACTGTTTTTT. Protein sequence: CATSRVGDEKLFF.

The sample holds a few counts of this clone. In DNA form, the CDR3 reads TGTGCCAGCAGCTTGCCCTACAGGGGGCAATACAATGAGCAGTTCTTC. Translation: CASSLPYRGQYNEQFF. The rearrangement uses TRBV5-4 and TRBJ2-1; 9 bases line up with TRBD1. V shed 1 base, J shed 4 bases, and the junction held 6 bases outside the gene matches. The CDR3 is 16 amino acids. From germline, CDR1 is SGHNT and CDR2 YYREEE (reference sequence).

Only a few counts were recorded for this clone. The rearrangement joins TRBV10-3 to TRBJ1-2; TRBD1 matches 7 bases. Germline lookup yields CDR1 ENHRY and CDR2 SYGVKD. The CDR3 totals 19 residues. After removal of 4 bases from V and 3 bases from J, the junction contained 20 bases not matched to a gene. CDR3 in amino acids: CAISGVGLLTGRKDYGYTF. For the CDR3, the DNA is TGTGCCATCAGTGGGGTGGGGTTACTGACAGGGCGAAAGGACTATGGCTACACCTTC.

The J gene is TRBJ2-5, the V gene TRBV4-3; 10 positions agree with TRBD2. The J call may be incorrect, as the DNA end agrees better with TRBJ2-7. CDR1 and CDR2 (germline): LGHNA, YSLEER. The CDR3 covers 16 residues. CDR3 protein: CASSQTFLAGVYEQYF. The CDR3 DNA reads TGCGCCAGCAGCCAAACCTTTCTAGCGGGAGTTTACGAGCAGTACTTC.

This clone has only a few counts. This chain uses TRBV4-3 with TRBJ2-7, with 14 bases lining up with TRBD2. V dropped 4 bases and J dropped 6; count of bases not matched to a gene: 11. CDR3 length: 17 amino acids. The germline gives CDR1 LGHNA, CDR2 YSLEER. The DNA of the CDR3 is TGCGCCAGCAGCCGCGTGACTAGCGGGAGGGTGGGCGGCGAGCAGTACTTC. It codes for CASSRVTSGRVGGEQYF.

This clone was picked up a small number of times. This chain links TRBV10-3 with TRBJ2-1; 10 bases are a match to TRBD2. V lost 0 bases and J lost 8; bases outside the gene matches: 7. CDR1 is ENHRY and CDR2 is SYGVKD in the germline V gene. The CDR3 totals 16 residues. The CDR3 loop is CAISESGLASDDEQFF. CDR3 in DNA: TGTGCCATCAGTGAGTCGGGACTAGCGTCCGATGATGAGCAGTTCTTC.

This chain joins TRBV6-6 and TRBJ1-2; 7 nucleotides line up with TRBD1. The ends lost 7 bases at V and 3 bases at J; junction bases unmatched: 14. The CDR3 spans 16 residues. Germline V gene sequence: CDR1 MNHNY, CDR2 SVGAGI (reference sequence). CDR3 DNA: TGTGCCAGCAATTCTCACCCCGACGGACAGGACTATGGCTACACCTTC. Protein sequence: CASNSHPDGQDYGYTF.

The rearrangement links TRBV5-4 to TRBJ2-7, with 7 bases matching TRBD2. Germline values: CDR1 SGHNT, CDR2 YYREEE (reference sequence). The CDR3 is 16 residues long. After removal of 3 bases from V and 2 bases from J, the junction contained 11 bases not matched to a gene. The DNA of the CDR3 is TGTGCCAGCAGCTCGGGCGGGGGTAGGACCACCTACGAGCAGTACTTC. It is translated as CASSSGGGRTTYEQYF. Drawing the rest from reference TRBV5-4 and TRBJ2-7, the complete variable domain is ETGVTQSPTHLIKTRGQQVTLRCSSQSGHNTVSWYQQALGQGPQFIFQYYREEENGRGNFPPRFSGLQFPNYSSELNVNALELDDSALYLCASSSGGGRTTYEQYFGPGTRLTVT.

The chain employs TRBV5-4 and TRBJ2-2, with D tentatively TRBD1 (6 bases). V was pared by 4 bases and J by 7 bases, with 23 bases between. Germline CDR1 is SGHNT and CDR2 is YYREEE (reference sequence). The CDR3 is 17 residues long. The CDR3 DNA reads as TGTGCCAGCAGCCCTCACAGCCAGGGGAGTTTGGGCGGGGAGCTGTTTTTT. It codes for CASSPHSQGSLGGELFF.

The CDR3 loop reads CASSVTENTEAFF. CDR3 in DNA: TGTGCCAGTAGTGTTACTGAGAACACTGAAGCTTTCTTT. The chain is built from TRBV19 and TRBJ1-1, with no clear D. Trimming took off 5 bases at V and 1 base at J, with 8 bases between the two ends. The CDR3 has 13 residues. The germline V gene encodes CDR1 LNHDA and CDR2 SQIVND (reference sequence).

A few counts support this clone. V gene TRBV19 combines with J gene TRBJ2-7, with 8 bases aligning to TRBD1. Germline V lookup: CDR1 LNHDA, CDR2 SQIVND (reference sequence). Unmatched junction bases numbered 6, after V lost 6 bases and J lost 2 bases. This CDR3 region has 14 residues. The CDR3 DNA reads as TGTGCCAGTAGCCCAGGGACAGGCACCTACGAGCAGTACTTC. It yields the protein CASSPGTGTYEQYF. The full variable domain, completed using reference TRBV19 and TRBJ2-7, is DGGITQSPKYLFRKEGQNVTLSCEQNLNHDAMYWYRQDPGQGLRLIYYSQIVNDFQKGDIAEGYSVSREKKESFPLTVTSAQKNPTAFYLCASSPGTGTYEQYFGPGTRLTVT.

This clone appeared a few times. J is TRBJ2-7 and V is TRBV20-1, with D maybe TRBD2 (6 bases). This CDR3 has 11 amino acids. CDR1 and CDR2 (germline): DFQATT, SNEGSKA (reference sequence). The DNA of the CDR3 is TGCAGCATGGACTATATTGGGGAGCAGTACTTC. As protein: CSMDYIGEQYF.

The V gene is TRBV15, the J gene TRBJ2-1; TRBD2 aligns across 7 bases. The CDR3 has 16 residues. V shed 3 bases and J 9 bases; nucleotides not matched to a gene: 14. Germline values: CDR1 LNHNV, CDR2 YYDKDF (reference sequence). The CDR3: CATSRSRGSGSVEQFF. In DNA, the CDR3 is TGTGCCACCAGCAGGAGTCGCGGTAGCGGGTCGGTTGAGCAGTTCTTC. The complete variable domain, with remaining parts taken from reference TRBV15 and TRBJ2-1, reads DAMVIQNPRYQVTQFGKPVTLSCSQTLNHNVMYWYQQKSSQAPKLLFHYYDKDFNNEADTPDNFQSRRPNTSFCFLDIRSPGLGDTAMYLCATSRSRGSGSVEQFFGPGTRLTVL.

The chain carries TRBV5-1 and TRBJ2-3; TRBD2 aligns across 7 bases. CDR1 and CDR2 from the germline V gene are SGHRS and YFSETQ. J was trimmed by 6 bases and V by 0 bases; bases with no gene match: 7. The CDR3 runs to 15 residues. The CDR3 here is CASSLGGGSVDTQYF. Here the CDR3 DNA reads TGCGCCAGCAGCTTGGGGGGCGGGAGCGTCGATACGCAGTATTTT.

The rearrangement uses TRBV27 and TRBJ2-7; 12 bases align to TRBD2. CDR1 MNHEY and CDR2 SMNVEV come from the germline V gene (reference sequence). The V and J ends lost 4 bases and 2 bases, in that order; junction bases with no gene match: 6. This CDR3 spans 16 amino acids. The CDR3 region is CASSSPSGRATYEQYF. CDR3 bases: TGTGCCAGCAGTTCCCCTAGCGGGAGGGCTACCTACGAGCAGTACTTC.